This T cell receptor (beta chain) came from a study of early T cells in non-severe SARS-CoV-2 infection. Study context: Sequencing used unsorted whole-blood bulk RNA, so chains lack pairing. Whole-study results and caveats: Clonotype matching in VDJdb favored anti-spike CD8 responses and did not capture private and CD4 specificities.

Unique molecular identifiers were attached to individual cDNA molecules. MiXCR, applied by TCRdb to the 5' RACE reads, yields one record per CDR3 protein. The table has 28,000 or so distinct CDR3 sequences, approximately 5.3% seen once. Trimming took 5 bases from V and 8 from J; bases not matched to a gene: 8. In germline, CDR1 is MRHNA, CDR2 SNTAGT. This CDR3 has 14 residues. This clonotype was found a few times. The antigen is not known. The rearrangement links TRBV6-4 to TRBJ2-1; 8 nucleotides line up with TRBD2. The sequence was obtained from an adult who was a healthcare worker with PCR-confirmed SARS-CoV-2 infection or an uninfected control (not recorded which). Sequenced input: whole blood. DNA of the CDR3: TGTGCCAGCAGTTCCGGGACTAGTGGCGATGAGCAGTTCTTC. It translates to CASSSGTSGDEQFF.